These 24 T cell receptor beta chains were all obtained from the same sample, sequenced in a study of immune evolution from preneoplasia to lung adenocarcinoma. Profiling relied on immunoSEQ multiplex PCR, and the TCRdb table lists in-frame clones only, not all of them. The sample includes several thousand clones, just under 80% of them seen just once. The sequenced sample was FFPE adjacent normal lung tissue. The origin of the receptors is a person between 70 and 80 years old with lung adenocarcinoma.

The chain has TRBV20-1 and TRBJ2-5; D ambiguous. V dropped 6 bases and J dropped 3 bases, with 8 bases sitting between them. The germline gives CDR1 DFQATT, CDR2 SNEGSKA (reference sequence). This CDR3 comprises 11 residues. Written as DNA, the CDR3 is TGCAGTGCCCTTACAAAAGAGACCCAGTACTTC. This gives the protein CSALTKETQYF.

The sample holds one count of this clone. The J gene is TRBJ2-7, the V gene TRBV7-2; perhaps TRBD2 as D (5 bases). Germline assignment: CDR1 SGHTA and CDR2 FQGNSA. V gave up 2 bases and J gave up 0 bases, with 11 bases separating them. The CDR3 spans 15 residues. The CDR3 DNA reads as TGTGCCAGCAGCTTACTCACGGGGTCCTCCTACGAGCAGTACTTC. Translating gives CASSLLTGSSYEQYF.

V gene TRBV28 combines with J gene TRBJ2-3; 13 positions match TRBD2. Trimming at V came to 5 bases and at J to 1 base, leaving 3 bases not matched to a gene. The CDR3 has 16 residues. The germline gives CDR1 MDHEN, CDR2 SYDVKM. The CDR3 region has the DNA TGTGCCAGCAGTGAAACTAGCGGGGGGGGCACAGATACGCAGTATTTT. Translating gives CASSETSGGGTDTQYF.

This sequence joins TRBV5-1 and TRBJ2-1, with D tentatively TRBD2 (6 bases). V was pared by 2 bases and J by 4 bases, with 7 bases between. The CDR3 consists of 13 residues. The germline V gene encodes CDR1 SGHRS and CDR2 YFSETQ. CDR3 in amino acids: CASSFGGYNEQFF. DNA for the CDR3: TGCGCCAGCAGCTTTGGGGGGTACAATGAGCAGTTCTTC.

This chain connects TRBV4-2 to TRBJ1-3, with TRBD1 as a possible D gene (5 bases). Per the germline V gene, CDR1 is LGHNA and CDR2 is YNFKEQ. The CDR3 has 15 residues. Deletions cut 0 bases from V and 5 bases from J, with 11 bases between. Written as DNA, the CDR3 is TGTGCCAGCAGCCAAGAAGGATCAGGGCGAAACACCATATATTTT. Translation: CASSQEGSGRNTIYF.

The rearrangement links TRBV6-1 to TRBJ2-1; D call uncertain. The CDR3 contains 14 residues. Trimming took off 7 bases at V and 0 bases at J, with 10 bases between the two ends. CDR1 MNHNS and CDR2 SASEGT come from the germline V gene. The CDR3 loop reads CASKDGFSYNEQFF. For the CDR3, the DNA is TGTGCCAGCAAGGATGGATTCTCCTACAATGAGCAGTTCTTC.

The chain recombines TRBV10-3 with TRBJ1-6; tentatively, D is TRBD1 (5 bases). The V end was cut by 2 bases, the J end by 4 bases, with 9 bases between. The germline gives CDR1 ENHRY, CDR2 SYGVKD. CDR3 size: 15 residues. The CDR3 DNA reads TGTGCCATCAGTGAGGCAGGGCCTTATAATTCACCCCTCCACTTT. It codes for CAISEAGPYNSPLHF.

V is TRBV5-1 and J is TRBJ2-7; no reliable D call. Germline loops: CDR1 SGHRS, CDR2 YFSETQ. The CDR3 is 14 amino acids. Trimming shortened V by 0 bases and J by 3 bases, and 10 bases separated the two germline ends. The CDR3 loop reads CASSLAGRSYEQYF. For the CDR3, the DNA is TGCGCCAGCAGCTTGGCCGGACGGAGCTACGAGCAGTACTTC.

The chain couples TRBV7-9 to TRBJ1-6; D call uncertain. The V end was cut by 3 bases, the J end by 7 bases, with 4 bases between. The germline gives CDR1 SEHNR, CDR2 FQNEAQ (reference sequence). The CDR3 sequence is 12 residues long. The CDR3 here is CASSLGNSPLHF. CDR3 nucleotides: TGTGCCAGCAGCTTGGGGAATTCACCCCTCCACTTT.

Here the CDR3 DNA reads TGTGCCAGCAGGACAGGGCCAGGGGGTACTAAAGAGACCCAGTACTTC. Amino acids: CASRTGPGGTKETQYF. J is TRBJ2-5 and V is TRBV27, with 7 bases aligning to TRBD1. Trimming at V came to 6 bases and at J to 3 bases, leaving 13 bases not matched to a gene. Per the germline V gene, CDR1 is MNHEY and CDR2 is SMNVEV (reference sequence). CDR3 length: 16 amino acids.

The CDR3, as DNA: TGCGCCAGCAGCCAAGATCGGGGATTCAATGAAAAACTGTTTTTT. Amino acids: CASSQDRGFNEKLFF. This sequence joins TRBV4-1 and TRBJ1-4; D gene uncertain. The CDR3 loop spans 15 amino acids. Deletions cut 0 bases from V and 5 bases from J, with 10 bases between. Looked up from germline, CDR1 is MGHRA and CDR2 is YSYEKL.

The rearrangement joins TRBV6-5 to TRBJ2-7; D may be TRBD1 (5 bases). Germline loops: CDR1 MNHEY, CDR2 SVGAGI. There are 14 residues in the CDR3. The germline V and J ends were trimmed by 6 bases and 5 bases, with 17 bases remaining between them. The CDR3 sequence is CASRSPSGSNEQYF. The CDR3 DNA reads TGTGCCAGCAGGTCCCCTTCAGGGTCGAACGAGCAGTACTTC.

This clone showed up just once. The chain combines TRBV5-1 with TRBJ1-1; D is unresolved. Trimming shortened V by 3 bases and J by 1 base, and 13 bases separated the two germline ends. There are 15 residues in the CDR3. The germline V gene encodes CDR1 SGHRS and CDR2 YFSETQ. The CDR3 bases are TGCGCCAGCAGCTCCCACCGGGGTGGGAACACTGAAGCTTTCTTT. Its translation: CASSSHRGGNTEAFF.

This clone has only one observation. The sample holds other DNA sequences that translate to the same CDR3. The chain employs TRBV18 and TRBJ2-7; D perhaps matches TRBD1 (5 bases). The germline gives CDR1 KGHSH, CDR2 LQKENI. Trimming removed 3 bases from V and 2 bases from J, with 14 bases in between. The CDR3 sequence is 15 residues long. CDR3 sequence: CASSPNGQGAYEQYF. The DNA for the CDR3 is TGTGCCAGCTCACCTAACGGACAAGGGGCCTACGAGCAGTACTTC.

V usage is TRBV6-5 and J usage is TRBJ2-7; D may be TRBD1 (7 bases). Looked up from germline, CDR1 is MNHEY and CDR2 is SVGAGI. V was cut by 1 base and J by 7 bases, with 11 bases left in between. The CDR3 totals 13 residues. CDR3 nucleotide sequence: TGTGCCAGCAGTTACTTAGCAGGGGGGGAGCAGTACTTC. It yields the protein CASSYLAGGEQYF.

The chain couples TRBV7-9 to TRBJ1-2; D call uncertain. CDR1 and CDR2 from the germline V gene are SEHNR and FQNEAQ (reference sequence). The V and J ends lost 1 base and 2 bases respectively, with 8 bases between them. The CDR3 covers 14 residues. CDR3 protein: CASSLGQPNYGYTF. DNA of the CDR3: TGTGCCAGCAGCTTAGGGCAGCCGAACTATGGCTACACCTTC.

This sequence joins TRBV13 and TRBJ2-7; tentative D call: TRBD1 (6 bases). CDR1 and CDR2 (germline): PRHDT, FYEKMQ (reference sequence). Trimming left V 5 bases short and J 0 bases short, with 14 bases between. The CDR3 is made up of 15 amino acids. CDR3 sequence (DNA): TGTGCCAGCAGCCCTAGGACAGTCCTCTCCTACGAGCAGTACTTC. Its translation is CASSPRTVLSYEQYF.

This clone was observed a handful of times. CDR3 bases: TGTGCCAGCAGCCAGGGACTAGCGGGAGCTACGCAGTATTTT. This encodes CASSQGLAGATQYF. The gene calls are TRBV7-6 and TRBJ2-3; TRBD2 aligns across 14 bases. There are 14 residues in the CDR3. Germline assignment: CDR1 SGHVS and CDR2 FNYEAQ. Germline trimming cut 5 bases from V and 8 bases from J; bases unmatched to any gene: 3.

J is TRBJ1-1 and V is TRBV7-8, with 10 bases identical to TRBD1. CDR1 is SGHVS and CDR2 is FQNEAQ in the germline V gene. The J segment lost 3 bases and the V segment lost 5 bases, leaving 6 bases of the junction unmatched. The CDR3 extends over 15 amino acids. The CDR3 here is CASSPADRGDTEAFF. For the CDR3, the DNA is TGTGCCAGCAGCCCTGCGGACAGGGGGGACACTGAAGCTTTCTTT.

The rearrangement uses TRBV27 and TRBJ2-5; D is perhaps TRBD2 (5 bases). Trimming removed 2 bases from V and 5 bases from J, with 12 bases in between. Germline V gene sequence: CDR1 MNHEY, CDR2 SMNVEV (reference sequence). The CDR3 covers 14 residues. The chain's CDR3 is CASSLNEGRETQYF. Written as DNA, the CDR3 is TGTGCCAGCAGTTTAAACGAGGGCCGGGAGACCCAGTACTTC.

The J gene is TRBJ1-1, the V gene TRBV9; maybe TRBD1 (5 bases). This CDR3 spans 13 amino acids. Trimming cost V 3 bases and J 4 bases, with 10 bases left between them. Germline CDR1 is SGDLS and CDR2 is YYNGEE. DNA for the CDR3: TGTGCCAGCAGCGCCGGGGCCCCCACTGAAGCTTTCTTT. It codes for CASSAGAPTEAFF.

This clone appeared once. This chain joins TRBV9 and TRBJ1-3; no definite D call. The CDR3 sequence is 14 residues long. The V end lost 0 bases, the J end lost 4 bases, and 8 bases lay between the germline ends. Per germline, CDR1 SGDLS and CDR2 YYNGEE. The CDR3 region is CASSVGVAGNTIYF. As DNA, the CDR3 is TGTGCCAGCAGCGTAGGAGTGGCCGGAAACACCATATATTTT. Filled out from reference TRBV9 and TRBJ1-3, the complete variable domain reads DSGVTQTPKHLITATGQRVTLRCSPRSGDLSVYWYQQSLDQGLQFLIQYYNGEERAKGNILERFSAQQFPDLHSELNLSSLELGDSALYFCASSVGVAGNTIYFGEGSWLTVV.

The chain has TRBV23-1 and TRBJ1-1, with D unclear. TRBV23-1 is placed among ORFs of uncertain function. V was clipped by 11 bases and J by 11 bases, with 18 bases between them. There are 11 residues in the CDR3. As DNA, the CDR3 is TGCGCCCCCGGGCATAGGAGGTGGGCTTTCTTT. Translating it yields CAPGHRRWAFF.

The chain is built from TRBV19 and TRBJ1-2, with no clear D. CDR1 is LNHDA and CDR2 is SQIVND in the germline V gene (reference sequence). V was shortened by 1 base and J by 8 bases, with 14 bases between the two germline ends. This CDR3 contains 14 residues. The CDR3 DNA follows: TGTGCCAGTAGTATAGTCGGCTGGCCCGGAGGCTACACCTTC. Translation: CASSIVGWPGGYTF.